Described below is a single T cell receptor (beta chain) sequence and its context. Unique molecular identifiers were used to barcode this TCRbeta library. TCRdb itself ran the PCR reads through MiXCR, one entry per CDR3 protein. The sample lists a few hundred thousand distinct CDR3 sequences, 20% to 30% occurring once. The record originates from a study of T-cell reconstitution after alpha-beta-depleted transplantation in children. This CDR3 region has 11 residues. V lost 0 bases to trimming and J lost 8 bases, with 3 bases between them. In germline, CDR1 is WSHSY, CDR2 SAAADI. The rearrangement links TRBV10-2 to TRBJ2-3, with no clear D. This clonotype was obtained from a female patient aged 2-15 years who had a stem cell transplant for congenital amegakaryocytic thrombocytopenia, so the T cells may come from the graft donor. The input for sequencing was PBMCs, mostly from graft donor cells, taken 360 days after TCRalphabeta/CD19-depleted stem cell transplant. The CDR3 protein is CASSESGTQYF. The CDR3 region has the DNA TGCGCCAGCAGTGAGTCTGGTACGCAGTATTTT.